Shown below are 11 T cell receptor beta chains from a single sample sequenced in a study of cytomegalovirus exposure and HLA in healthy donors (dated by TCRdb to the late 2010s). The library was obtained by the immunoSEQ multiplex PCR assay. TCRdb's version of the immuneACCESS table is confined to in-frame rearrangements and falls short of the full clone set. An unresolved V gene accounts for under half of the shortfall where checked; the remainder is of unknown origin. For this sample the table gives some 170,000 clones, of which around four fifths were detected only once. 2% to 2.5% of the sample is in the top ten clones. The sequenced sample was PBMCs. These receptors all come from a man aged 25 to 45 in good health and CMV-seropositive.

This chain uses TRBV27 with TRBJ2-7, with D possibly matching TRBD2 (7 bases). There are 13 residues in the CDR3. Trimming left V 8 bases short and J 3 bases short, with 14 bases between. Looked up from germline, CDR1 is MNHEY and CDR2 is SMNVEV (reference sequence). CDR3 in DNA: TGTGCCAGCTCGGAGGGAGGGGGCTACGAGCAGTACTTC. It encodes CASSEGGGYEQYF.

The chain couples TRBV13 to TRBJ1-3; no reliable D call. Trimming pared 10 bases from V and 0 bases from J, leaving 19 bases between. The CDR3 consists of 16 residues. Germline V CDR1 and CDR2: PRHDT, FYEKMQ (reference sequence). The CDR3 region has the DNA TGTGCCACCACAAACGGAGGAAGGGTCTCTGGAAACACCATATATTTT. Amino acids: CATTNGGRVSGNTIYF.

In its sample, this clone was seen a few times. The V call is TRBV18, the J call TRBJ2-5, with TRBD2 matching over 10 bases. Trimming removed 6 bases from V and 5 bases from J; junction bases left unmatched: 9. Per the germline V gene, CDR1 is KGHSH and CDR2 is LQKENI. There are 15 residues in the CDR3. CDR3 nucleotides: TGTGCCAGCTCCTACGGGACTAGCGTCGGTGAGACCCAGTACTTC. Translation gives CASSYGTSVGETQYF.

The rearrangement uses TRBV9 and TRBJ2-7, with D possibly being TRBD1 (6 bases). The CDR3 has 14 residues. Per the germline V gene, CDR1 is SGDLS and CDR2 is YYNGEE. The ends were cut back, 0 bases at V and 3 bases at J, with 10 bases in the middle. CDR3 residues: CASSVDGRGYEQYF. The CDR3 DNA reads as TGTGCCAGCAGCGTAGATGGCAGGGGCTACGAGCAGTACTTC. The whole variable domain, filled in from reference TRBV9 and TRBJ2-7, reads DSGVTQTPKHLITATGQRVTLRCSPRSGDLSVYWYQQSLDQGLQFLIQYYNGEERAKGNILERFSAQQFPDLHSELNLSSLELGDSALYFCASSVDGRGYEQYFGPGTRLTVT.

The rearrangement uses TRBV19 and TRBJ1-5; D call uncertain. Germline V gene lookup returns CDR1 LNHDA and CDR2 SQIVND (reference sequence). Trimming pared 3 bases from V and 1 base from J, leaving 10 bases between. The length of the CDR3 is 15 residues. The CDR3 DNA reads TGTGCCAGTAGTATTCTGAGGCGGAGCAATCAGCCCCAGCATTTT. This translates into CASSILRRSNQPQHF.

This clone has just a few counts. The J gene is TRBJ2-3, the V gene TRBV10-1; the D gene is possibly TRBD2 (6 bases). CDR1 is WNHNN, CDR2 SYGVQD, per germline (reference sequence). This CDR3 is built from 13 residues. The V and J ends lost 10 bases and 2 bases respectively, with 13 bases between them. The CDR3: CATGGALTDTQYF. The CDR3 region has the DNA TGCGCCACCGGCGGGGCTCTCACAGATACGCAGTATTTT.

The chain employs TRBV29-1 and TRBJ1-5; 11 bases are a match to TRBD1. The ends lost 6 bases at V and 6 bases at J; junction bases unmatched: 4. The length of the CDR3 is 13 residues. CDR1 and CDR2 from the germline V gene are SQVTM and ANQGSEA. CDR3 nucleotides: TGCAGCGTAATCGGGACAGGGGGTCAGCCCCAGCATTTT. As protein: CSVIGTGGQPQHF.

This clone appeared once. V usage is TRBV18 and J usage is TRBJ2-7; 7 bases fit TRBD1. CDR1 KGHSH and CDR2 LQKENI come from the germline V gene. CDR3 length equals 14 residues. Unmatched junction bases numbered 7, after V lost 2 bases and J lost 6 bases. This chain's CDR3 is CASSPTRTGVEQYF. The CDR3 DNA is TGTGCCAGCTCACCAACTAGGACAGGTGTCGAGCAGTACTTC.

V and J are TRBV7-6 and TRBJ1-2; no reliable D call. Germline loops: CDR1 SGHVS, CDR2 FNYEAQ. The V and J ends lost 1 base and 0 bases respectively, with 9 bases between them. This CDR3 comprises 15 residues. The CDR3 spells CASSLDTAPNYGYTF. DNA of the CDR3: TGTGCCAGCAGCTTAGATACAGCTCCTAACTATGGCTACACCTTC.

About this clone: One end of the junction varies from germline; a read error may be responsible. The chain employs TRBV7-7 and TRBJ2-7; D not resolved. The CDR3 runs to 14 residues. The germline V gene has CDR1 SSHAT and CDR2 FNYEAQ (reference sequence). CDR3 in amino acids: CASSLERTSYEQYF. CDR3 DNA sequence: TGTGCTAGCAGCCTGGAGCGTACCTCCTACGAGCAGTACTTC.

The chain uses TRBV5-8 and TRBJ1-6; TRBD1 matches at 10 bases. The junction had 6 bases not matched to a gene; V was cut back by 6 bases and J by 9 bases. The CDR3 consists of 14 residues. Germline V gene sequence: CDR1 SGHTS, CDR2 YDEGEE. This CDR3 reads CASNLGDRGSPLHF. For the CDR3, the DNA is TGTGCCAGCAACCTAGGGGACAGGGGTTCACCCCTCCACTTT.